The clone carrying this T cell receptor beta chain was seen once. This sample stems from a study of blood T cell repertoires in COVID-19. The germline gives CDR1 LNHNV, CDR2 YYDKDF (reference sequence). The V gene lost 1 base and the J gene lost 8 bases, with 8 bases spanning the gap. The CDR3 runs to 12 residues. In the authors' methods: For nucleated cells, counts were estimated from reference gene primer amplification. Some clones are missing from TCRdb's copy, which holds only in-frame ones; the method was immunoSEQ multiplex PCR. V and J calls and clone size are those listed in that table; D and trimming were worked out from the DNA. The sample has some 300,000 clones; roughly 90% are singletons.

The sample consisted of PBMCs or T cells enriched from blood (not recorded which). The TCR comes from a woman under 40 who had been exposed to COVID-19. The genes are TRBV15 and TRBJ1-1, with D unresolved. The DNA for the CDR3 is TGTGCCACCAGCAGAGCCCTAGGAGAAGCTTTCTTT. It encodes CATSRALGEAFF.